The TCR beta chain under discussion was sequenced for a study of Ad26.COV2.S vaccination and SARS-CoV-2 variants. Study summary: Once or twice, 56 days apart, Ad26.COV2.S was delivered intramuscularly.

The trim removed 9 bases at V and 4 bases at J, leaving 9 bases unmatched. CDR1 and CDR2 from the germline V gene are SEHNR and FQNEAQ (reference sequence). The CDR3 covers 13 residues. The treatment denotes: 15 to 20 received Ad26.COV2.S at low or high dose, single or two shots; about 5 received placebo; per-sample allocation not given. Material that was analyzed had been drawn on day 63 after the first vaccine or placebo injection. Profiling relied on immunoSEQ multiplex PCR, and the TCRdb table lists in-frame clones only, not all of them. In the table there are more than 250,000 clones, roughly 86% of which are singletons.

The V gene is TRBV7-9, the J gene TRBJ2-7; 7 bases map to TRBD2. The sequences come from peripheral blood, collected in a trial of Ad26.COV2.S vaccine versus placebo. The sequence came from a person between 18 and 59 years old who received the Ad26.COV2.S COVID-19 vaccine or a placebo. As DNA, the CDR3 is TGTGCCAGTACGTTACTAGCGTCTTACGAGCAGTACTTC. This translates into CASTLLASYEQYF.